Listed below are T cell receptor beta chains from one sample, sequenced in a study of Graves' ophthalmopathy and Graves' hyperthyroidism. TCRdb fed the multiplex PCR reads into MiXCR, producing one record per CDR3 protein. The data contain some 390,000 distinct CDR3 sequences, approximately 16% of them singletons. The material sequenced was peripheral blood. These receptors originate from a woman younger than 30 with Graves' ophthalmopathy. CDR3s include the opening cysteine and the closing phenylalanine or tryptophan. Fields, in order: clone size, V gene, D gene, J gene, CDR3 protein, CDR3 DNA. D genes are given only for firm matches. A row's size may be missing; if present it is once, few, many or a size class.

clone size: .
V gene: TRBV7-9
D gene: .
J gene: TRBJ2-2
CDR3 protein: CATQLVTGELFF
CDR3 DNA: TGTGCCACGCAACTGGTCACCGGGGAGCTGTTTTTT

clone size: .
V gene: TRBV12-3/TRBV12-4
D gene: .
J gene: TRBJ1-1
CDR3 protein: CASSQGFWAFF
CDR3 DNA: TGTGCCAGCAGCCAGGGGTTTTGGGCTTTCTTT

clone size: many
V gene: TRBV20-1
D gene: TRBD1
J gene: TRBJ1-5
CDR3 protein: CSVGQGINQPQHF
CDR3 DNA: TGCAGTGTGGGACAGGGGATAAATCAGCCCCAGCATTTT

clone size: many
V gene: TRBV5-1
D gene: .
J gene: TRBJ2-7
CDR3 protein: CASSLGVAGSHEQYF
CDR3 DNA: TGCGCCAGCAGCCTGGGGGTAGCCGGAAGTCACGAGCAGTACTTC

clone size: many
V gene: TRBV11-2
D gene: .
J gene: TRBJ1-1
CDR3 protein: CASSPRISRTEAFF
CDR3 DNA: TGTGCCAGCAGCCCCCGGATTTCCAGGACTGAAGCTTTCTTT

clone size: .
V gene: TRBV7-2
D gene: TRBD1
J gene: TRBJ1-1
CDR3 protein: CASSSDRGEDTEAFF
CDR3 DNA: TGTGCCAGCAGCAGCGACAGGGGAGAAGACACTGAAGCTTTCTTT

clone size: many
V gene: TRBV30
D gene: TRBD1
J gene: TRBJ2-5
CDR3 protein: CAWGKGQRETQYF
CDR3 DNA: TGTGCCTGGGGTAAGGGACAGAGAGAGACCCAGTACTTC

clone size: .
V gene: TRBV7-8
D gene: .
J gene: TRBJ2-2
CDR3 protein: CASSSLQVNGETGELFF
CDR3 DNA: TGTGCCAGCAGTTCACTACAGGTGAACGGTGAGACCGGGGAGCTGTTTTTT

clone size: few
V gene: TRBV6-5
D gene: .
J gene: TRBJ1-2
CDR3 protein: CASRWGSTNYGYTF
CDR3 DNA: TGTGCCAGCCGTTGGGGAAGTACTAACTATGGCTACACCTTC

clone size: many
V gene: TRBV6-1
D gene: .
J gene: TRBJ2-2
CDR3 protein: CASRGRSAGELFF
CDR3 DNA: TGTGCCAGCAGGGGCAGGAGCGCCGGGGAGCTGTTTTTT

clone size: .
V gene: TRBV30
D gene: .
J gene: TRBJ2-2
CDR3 protein: CAFNTGSGELFF
CDR3 DNA: TGTGCCTTCAATACCGGGAGCGGGGAGCTGTTTTTT

clone size: many
V gene: TRBV7-2
D gene: TRBD2
J gene: TRBJ2-2
CDR3 protein: CASSPRESSGRWGTGELFF
CDR3 DNA: TGTGCCAGCAGCCCCCGGGAGTCTAGCGGGAGGTGGGGCACCGGGGAGCTGTTTTTT

clone size: many
V gene: TRBV20-1
D gene: .
J gene: TRBJ2-7
CDR3 protein: CSASNRARDKGEQYF
CDR3 DNA: TGCAGTGCTAGCAATAGGGCGAGGGATAAAGGCGAGCAGTACTTC

clone size: many
V gene: TRBV6-1
D gene: .
J gene: TRBJ2-2
CDR3 protein: CASTGYGSGELFF
CDR3 DNA: TGTGCCAGCACCGGATACGGATCCGGGGAGCTGTTTTTT

clone size: many
V gene: TRBV12-3/TRBV12-4
D gene: TRBD1
J gene: TRBJ2-5
CDR3 protein: CASTPKGAWETQYF
CDR3 DNA: TGTGCCAGCACCCCCAAGGGGGCCTGGGAGACCCAGTACTTC

clone size: many
V gene: TRBV4-3
D gene: .
J gene: TRBJ2-7
CDR3 protein: CASSQVGPRHGSYEQYF
CDR3 DNA: TGCGCCAGCAGCCAAGTGGGCCCAAGACACGGCTCCTACGAGCAGTACTTC

clone size: many
V gene: TRBV6-2/TRBV6-3
D gene: .
J gene: TRBJ2-5
CDR3 protein: CASRNNVHGRGVTQYF
CDR3 DNA: TGTGCCAGCAGAAACAATGTCCACGGCAGGGGGGTGACCCAGTACTTC

clone size: .
V gene: TRBV30
D gene: .
J gene: TRBJ2-7
CDR3 protein: CAWSPGTGDYEQYF
CDR3 DNA: TGTGCCTGGAGTCCAGGGACGGGCGACTACGAGCAGTACTTC

clone size: .
V gene: TRBV6-1
D gene: .
J gene: TRBJ2-7
CDR3 protein: CASGITGEGYEQYF
CDR3 DNA: TGTGCCAGCGGAATAACAGGGGAGGGATACGAGCAGTACTTC

clone size: few
V gene: TRBV6-5
D gene: TRBD1
J gene: TRBJ2-5
CDR3 protein: CASSYSVQGVFQETQYF
CDR3 DNA: TGTGCCAGCAGTTACTCGGTGCAGGGGGTCTTCCAAGAGACCCAGTACTTC